This T cell receptor (beta chain) was sequenced in a study of OX40 agonist ivuxolimab in advanced cancers. About the study: Intravenous ivuxolimab was administered to patients every 2 weeks at 0.01 to 10 mg/kg. At about 81% male, the cohort had a mean age of approximately 60 years, ranging from roughly 20 to 80.

Sequencing used immunoSEQ multiplex PCR; TCRdb keeps in-frame clones, though not all of them. Of roughly 38,000 clones listed, roughly 90% are singletons. The origin of this receptor is an adult with an advanced solid tumor such as melanoma, head and neck, liver or kidney cancer. The sequencing used CD4+ or CD8+ T cells sorted from blood, collected in a trial of the OX40 agonist ivuxolimab.

CDR3 coding DNA: TGTGCCAGCAGTGAAAGGGGAGGGGTTGGCGGCTACACCTTC. The encoded protein is CASSERGGVGGYTF. The chain links TRBV6-1 to TRBJ1-2; D perhaps matches TRBD1 (5 bases). V lost 2 bases to trimming and J lost 8 bases, with 15 bases between them. This CDR3 is built from 14 residues. Germline values: CDR1 MNHNS, CDR2 SASEGT.